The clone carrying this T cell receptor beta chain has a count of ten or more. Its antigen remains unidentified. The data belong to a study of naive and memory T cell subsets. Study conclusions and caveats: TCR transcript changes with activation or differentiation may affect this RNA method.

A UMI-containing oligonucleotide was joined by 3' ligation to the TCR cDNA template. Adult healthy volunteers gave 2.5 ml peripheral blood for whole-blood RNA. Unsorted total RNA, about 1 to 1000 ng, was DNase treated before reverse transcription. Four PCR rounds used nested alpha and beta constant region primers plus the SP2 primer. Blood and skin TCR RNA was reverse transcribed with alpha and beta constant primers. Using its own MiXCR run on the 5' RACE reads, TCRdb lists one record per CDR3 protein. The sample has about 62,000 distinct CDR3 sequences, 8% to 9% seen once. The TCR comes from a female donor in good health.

CDR3 nucleotides: TGCGCCAGCAGCCTCCGACAGGGAAATTCACCCCTCCACTTT. This sequence encodes CASSLRQGNSPLHF. The V call is TRBV5-1, the J call TRBJ1-6; TRBD1 agrees at 7 bases. Germline CDR1 and CDR2: SGHRS and YFSETQ. V shed 4 bases, J shed 7 bases, and the junction held 5 bases outside the gene matches. This CDR3 contains 14 residues. The variable domain in full, completed from reference TRBV5-1 and TRBJ1-6, reads KAGVTQTPRYLIKTRGQQVTLSCSPISGHRSVSWYQQTPGQGLQFLFEYFSETQRNKGNFPGRFSGRQFSNSRSEMNVSTLELGDSALYLCASSLRQGNSPLHFGNGTRLTVT.